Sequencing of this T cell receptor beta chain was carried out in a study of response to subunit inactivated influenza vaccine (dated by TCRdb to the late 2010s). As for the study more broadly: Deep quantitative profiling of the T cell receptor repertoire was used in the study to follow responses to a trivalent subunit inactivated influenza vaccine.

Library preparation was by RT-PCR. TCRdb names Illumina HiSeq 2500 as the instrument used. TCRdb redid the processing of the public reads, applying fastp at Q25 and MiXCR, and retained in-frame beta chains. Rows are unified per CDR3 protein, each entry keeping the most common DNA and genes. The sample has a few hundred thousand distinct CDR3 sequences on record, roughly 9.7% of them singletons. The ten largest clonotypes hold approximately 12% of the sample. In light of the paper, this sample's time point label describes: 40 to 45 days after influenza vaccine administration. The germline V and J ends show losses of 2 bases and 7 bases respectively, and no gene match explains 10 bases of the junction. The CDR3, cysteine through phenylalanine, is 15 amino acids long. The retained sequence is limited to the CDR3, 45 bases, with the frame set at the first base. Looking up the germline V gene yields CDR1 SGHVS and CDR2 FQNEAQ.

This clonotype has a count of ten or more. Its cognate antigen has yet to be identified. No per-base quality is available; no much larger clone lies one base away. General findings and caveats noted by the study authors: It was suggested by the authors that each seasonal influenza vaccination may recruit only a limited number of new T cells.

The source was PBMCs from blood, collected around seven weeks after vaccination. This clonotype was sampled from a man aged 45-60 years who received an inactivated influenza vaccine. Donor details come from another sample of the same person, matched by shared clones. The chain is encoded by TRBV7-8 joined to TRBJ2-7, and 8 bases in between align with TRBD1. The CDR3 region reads CASSLRDRSPVEQYF. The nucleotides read TGTGCCAGCAGCTTACGGGACAGGTCCCCGGTGGAGCAGTACTTC.